The TCR beta chain described here comes from a study of CD8+ T cells in alopecia areata. The CDR3 spans 16 residues. The V gene lost 1 base and the J gene lost 2 bases, with 12 bases spanning the gap. The germline gives CDR1 SQVTM, CDR2 ANQGSEA. Treatment described: oral pan-JAK inhibitor, 5-10 mg twice daily. It was cDNA, reverse transcribed from extracted RNA, that served as the sequencing template. Sequencing used immunoSEQ multiplex PCR; TCRdb keeps in-frame clones, though not all of them. The sample lists about 290,000 clones, roughly 64% occurring once. This chain links TRBV29-1 with TRBJ1-6; a possible D gene is TRBD1 (5 bases). The receptor was derived from a human donor with alopecia areata. The source was CD4+ T cells sorted from blood, collected at week 24, from a patient treated with tofacitinib. CDR3 nucleotide sequence: TGCAGCGTTGAAGGTCCAGGGCAAACCTATAATTCACCCCTCCACTTT. Amino acid sequence: CSVEGPGQTYNSPLHF.